This T cell receptor beta chain was found in a study of beta chain features in type 1 diabetes. Notes on the study in general: Researchers caution that PCR might favor shorter templates, equally among patients and controls.

CDR3 length: 20 residues. Trimming removed 6 bases at V and 3 bases at J, with 31 bases between. In germline, CDR1 is SNHLY, CDR2 FYNNEI. In its sample, this clone was seen a few times. What it recognizes is unknown. The isolated RNA, all of it, was reverse transcribed, so expressed TCRB transcripts were what got sequenced. Method: immunoSEQ multiplex PCR; TCRdb's copy keeps in-frame clones and lacks some. The table lists under 950,000 clones, roughly 17% of them singletons. This clonotype originated in a woman younger than 30 in good health. Sample: naive CD4+ T cells from blood. This chain connects TRBV2 to TRBJ2-3, with D perhaps assigned TRBD1 or TRBD2 (5 bases each). As DNA, the CDR3 is TGTGCCAGCAGCCAGGGACCACTCCAAATTCGAGCCTTGATAACAGATACGCAGTATTTT. This gives the protein CASSQGPLQIRALITDTQYF.